This TCR beta chain was sequenced for a study of identifying expanded T cells in peripheral blood. Findings and caveats of the study: Variance in clone template counts between approximately two-week samples significantly increased with total template count across all healthy donors. Technical replicates showed about 1.1 changed clones; roughly two weeks 15 to 20; four weeks 19.

The count of this clone is one. The target antigen is unknown. The CDR3 length is 14 residues. The V end lost 10 bases, the J end lost 3 bases, and 16 bases lay between the germline ends. Germline V gene lookup returns CDR1 MDHEN and CDR2 SYDVKM. During the collection period, no donor immune events like infections were recorded. Sequencing used immunoSEQ multiplex PCR; TCRdb keeps in-frame clones, though not all of them. Of under 95,000 clones listed, about 88% are singletons. This clonotype was obtained from a person between 18 and 75 years old in good health. This rearrangement joins TRBV28 to TRBJ2-1; TRBD1 or TRBD2 may be the D gene (5 bases each). The sequencing input was blood. CDR3 sequence (DNA): TGTGCCACCACTCCGGGGCAGGACTACAATGAGCAGTTCTTC. Translated: CATTPGQDYNEQFF.